These T cell receptor beta chains were read from a single sample in a study of cytomegalovirus exposure and HLA in healthy donors. Using immunoSEQ multiplex PCR, the repertoire was profiled, and TCRdb retains in-frame clones only, with some absent. The sample holds about 55,000 clones; over 80% are singletons and the top ten take 1.6%. The sequenced sample consisted of PBMCs. These receptors came from a man between 25 and 39 years old in good health and CMV-seronegative. The CDR3 runs from the conserved cysteine through the conserved F or W. A D gene is named only where the DNA matches it firmly. Some rows have no size entry. The others give once, few or many, or a class for an expanded clone.

TRBV7-9	.	TRBJ2-1	.	TGTGCCAGCAGCTCCCAGGGAAATGAGCAGTTCTTC	CASSSQGNEQFF
TRBV5-6	.	TRBJ2-3	.	TGTGCCAGCAGCTCCGGGGCAGGGACTTTGGATACGCAGTATTTT	CASSSGAGTLDTQYF
TRBV4-1	.	TRBJ2-3	.	TGCGCCAGCAGCCAAGACCCGGGACACACGATCACAGATACGCAGTATTTT	CASSQDPGHTITDTQYF
TRBV5-1	.	TRBJ2-4	.	TGCGCCAGCAGCTCAACGAGGGCGGACATTCAGTACTTC	CASSSTRADIQYF
TRBV7-2	.	TRBJ2-3	TRBD2	TGTGCCAGCAGCAGGGGACTAGCCGGCCCAGATACGCAGTATTTT	CASSRGLAGPDTQYF
TRBV6-5	.	TRBJ1-2	.	TGTGCCAGCAGTTTAGGGGGGGTGAACTATGGCTACACCTTC	CASSLGGVNYGYTF
TRBV29-1	.	TRBJ2-1	TRBD2	TGCAGCGTTAGGGGGACTAGCGGGACCGCGGGGTACAATGAGCAGTTCTTC	CSVRGTSGTAGYNEQFF
TRBV30	.	TRBJ2-3	TRBD2	TGTGCCCGCGCTAGCGGGAGGAAATTAACTACTAGCACAGATACGCAGTATTTT	CARASGRKLTTSTDTQYF
TRBV28	.	TRBJ1-6	TRBD1	TGTGCCAGCTGTCTCGACACTTGGACAGGGAGCTCCTATAATTCACCCCTCCACTTT	CASCLDTWTGSSYNSPLHF
TRBV18	once	TRBJ1-6	TRBD1	TGTGCCAGCTCAGACAGGGTATCACCCCTCCACTTT	CASSDRVSPLHF
TRBV4-2	.	TRBJ2-1	.	TGTGCCAGCAGCCAAGATCTGGCCAGGGGCAATGAGCAGTTCTTC	CASSQDLARGNEQFF
TRBV19	.	TRBJ2-5	TRBD2	TGTGCCAGTAGGACGACTAGCGGGGACCAAGAGACCCAGTACTTC	CASRTTSGDQETQYF
TRBV7-6	few	TRBJ1-1	.	TGTGCCAGCAGCTTAGCTGGGCAGGGAGGGGTGAACACTGAAGCTTTCTTT	CASSLAGQGGVNTEAFF
TRBV19	.	TRBJ2-3	TRBD2	TGTGCCAGTAGTATAGACCTAGCGGGACCCACAGATACGCAGTATTTT	CASSIDLAGPTDTQYF
TRBV27	.	TRBJ2-3	.	TGTGCCAGCAGTTGGGGGGACAGCACAGATACGCAGTATTTT	CASSWGDSTDTQYF
TRBV6-1	.	TRBJ1-6	.	TGTGCCAGCAGTGAATGGGCACAGGGAAGCTCCTATAATTCACCCCTCCACTTT	CASSEWAQGSSYNSPLHF
TRBV7-2	.	TRBJ2-5	.	TGTGCCAGCAGCCAAACTAGGGGGGAGACCCAGTACTTC	CASSQTRGETQYF
TRBV4-3	.	TRBJ1-2	TRBD1	TGCGCCAGCAGCCAGGGACAGGGTAGCGGTGGCTACACCTTC	CASSQGQGSGGYTF
TRBV19	once	TRBJ2-1	TRBD2	TGTGCCAGTAGTCTGCCATCGGGACTAGCGGGAGTGTACAATGAGCAGTTCTTC	CASSLPSGLAGVYNEQFF
TRBV6-4	.	TRBJ2-1	TRBD2	TGTGCCAGCAGTGAGTCCGGGACTAGCGGGAGGAGTAGGCAGCTCTTC	CASSESGTSGRSRQLF
TRBV28	.	TRBJ1-2	.	TGTGCCAGCAGTTTATTTTCAGGCAACTATGGCTACACCTTC	CASSLFSGNYGYTF
TRBV7-9	few	TRBJ2-3	.	TGTACCAGCAGCCCGGACTCCGATACGCAGTATTTT	CTSSPDSDTQYF
TRBV5-1	.	TRBJ2-1	TRBD2	TGCGCCAGCAGACCTACCGGACTAGCGGGCTACAATGAGCAGTTCTTC	CASRPTGLAGYNEQFF
TRBV6-6	few	TRBJ2-1	TRBD2	TGTGCCAGCAGAGAGCGGTTGGGGGAGGGACGTAATGAGCAGTTCTTC	CASRERLGEGRNEQFF
TRBV7-9	.	TRBJ2-5	TRBD1	TGTGCCAGCAGCTTACAGGGGGCGCTTCTGGAGACCCAGTACTTC	CASSLQGALLETQYF
TRBV7-9	.	TRBJ1-2	.	TGTGCCATCCGACTTCAGGGGGGCTACACCTTC	CAIRLQGGYTF
TRBV4-2	once	TRBJ1-6	.	TGTGCCAGCAGCCAAGATGCCCAGGGGTTCAATTCACCCCTCCACTTT	CASSQDAQGFNSPLHF
TRBV4-1	.	TRBJ1-3	.	TGCGCCAGCAGCCAAGATAATGTGCTCTCGCCAGGGGCGACGGGAAACACCATATATTTT	CASSQDNVLSPGATGNTIYF
TRBV7-2	.	TRBJ2-5	.	TGTGCCAGCAGCCCCGGGAGGGGGCGCCGAGAGACCCAGTACTTC	CASSPGRGRRETQYF
TRBV5-4	.	TRBJ2-2	.	TGTGCCAGCAGCGAACGGACAGCTACCGGGGAGCTGTTTTTT	CASSERTATGELFF
TRBV21-1	.	TRBJ1-4	.	TGTGCCAGCAGCAAAGGCGGCAGATTAATGAAGAAACTGTTTTTT	CASSKGGRLMKKLFF
TRBV5-1	.	TRBJ2-1	.	TGCGCCAGCAGCATCGAGGGATCCTCCTACAATGAGCAGTTCTTC	CASSIEGSSYNEQFF
TRBV19	.	TRBJ1-6	TRBD1	TGTGCCAGTAGTATCGACAGGGGTAATTCACCCCTCCACTTT	CASSIDRGNSPLHF
TRBV11-2	.	TRBJ2-1	.	TGTGCCAGCAGCTCGGGACTTAGCTCCTACAATGAGCAGTTCTTC	CASSSGLSSYNEQFF
TRBV5-4	once	TRBJ2-5	.	TGTGCCAGCAGGGTCAACCAGGGGGGAGAGACCCAGTACTTC	CASRVNQGGETQYF
TRBV29-1	.	TRBJ1-2	TRBD1	TGCAGCGCCGGTCGGACAGGGATCGGCTACACCTTC	CSAGRTGIGYTF